This T cell receptor beta chain was captured by sequencing in a study of blood T cell repertoires in COVID-19. Study-wide context: Acute and convalescent COVID-19 specimens originated in the United States, Italy and Spain. Sample material is recorded as cDNA or gDNA derived from T cells, B-cell-depleted T cells, or PBMCs.

The CDR3 sequence is 15 residues long. J gave up 3 bases and V 6 bases, and 7 bases lay outside the gene matches. Looked up from germline, CDR1 is LNHDA and CDR2 is SQIVND (reference sequence). This clone was detected only once. In the authors' methods: Reference gene primers were amplified, and this amplification served to estimate nucleated cell counts. Libraries were prepared by immunoSEQ multiplex PCR; TCRdb keeps only in-frame clonotypes and omits some of them. Clone size and the V and J calls come from that table; the DNA yielded D and trimming. In the table there are about 210,000 clones, approximately 86% of which are singletons.

The chain uses TRBV19 and TRBJ1-4; 7 nucleotides line up with TRBD1. Source material: peripheral blood. This receptor was taken from a man between 60 and 75 years old with acute or convalescent COVID-19. CDR3 nucleotides: TGTGCCAGTAGAGTTCAGACAGGGTCTAATGAAAAACTGTTTTTT. Translating gives CASRVQTGSNEKLFF.